The clone carrying this T cell receptor beta chain was seen only a few times. This entry comes from a study of identical twins. Germline V gives CDR1 SNHLY, CDR2 FYNNEI. The CDR3 spans 10 residues. V lost 8 bases, J lost 8 bases, and 9 bases lay in between. TCRdb redid the calling of the 5' RACE reads with MiXCR, one entry per CDR3 protein. The table has 450,000 to 650,000 distinct CDR3 sequences, 7.5% to 10% seen once; the top ten hold roughly 3%. In addition, the sample was reused for a study of yellow fever vaccine responses in identical twins.

Sequencing was done on a sample of PBMCs. The receptor comes from a woman between 18 and 29 years old in good health. The chain recombines TRBV2 with TRBJ1-1; tentative D call: TRBD1 (5 bases). DNA for the CDR3: TGTGCCAGCGGGGGTAAGGAAGCTTTCTTT. Protein: CASGGKEAFF.